This section outlines one T cell receptor (beta chain) sequence together with its context. The target antigen is unknown. This sample was included in a study of cytomegalovirus exposure and HLA in healthy donors. Primers for the PCR totalled 60 Vbeta and 13 Jbeta. Generated by immunoSEQ multiplex PCR, the TCRdb table keeps only in-frame clones and is missing some. The repertoire includes some 150,000 clones, 75% to 90% of them detected once, and less than 3% sits in the top ten. Germline assignment: CDR1 SGHTA and CDR2 FQGTGA. This CDR3 has 15 amino acids. Trimming shortened V by 2 bases and J by 4 bases, and 11 bases separated the two germline ends. The donors, nominally healthy at sampling, likely had unrecorded immune exposures. Study outcomes and limitations: TCR beta chains numbering 164 were designated cytomegalovirus-associated. In a later analysis, V- and J-gene trimming of beta chains associated with a DCLRE1C missense variant, replicated independently.

The source material was PBMCs. The sequence was collected from a woman in her twenties or thirties in good health and CMV-seronegative. This chain uses TRBV7-3 with TRBJ2-2; no clear D. The CDR3 coding sequence is TGTGCCAGCAGCTTAGTAGCTAGAAGCACCGGGGAGCTGTTTTTT. It is translated as CASSLVARSTGELFF.